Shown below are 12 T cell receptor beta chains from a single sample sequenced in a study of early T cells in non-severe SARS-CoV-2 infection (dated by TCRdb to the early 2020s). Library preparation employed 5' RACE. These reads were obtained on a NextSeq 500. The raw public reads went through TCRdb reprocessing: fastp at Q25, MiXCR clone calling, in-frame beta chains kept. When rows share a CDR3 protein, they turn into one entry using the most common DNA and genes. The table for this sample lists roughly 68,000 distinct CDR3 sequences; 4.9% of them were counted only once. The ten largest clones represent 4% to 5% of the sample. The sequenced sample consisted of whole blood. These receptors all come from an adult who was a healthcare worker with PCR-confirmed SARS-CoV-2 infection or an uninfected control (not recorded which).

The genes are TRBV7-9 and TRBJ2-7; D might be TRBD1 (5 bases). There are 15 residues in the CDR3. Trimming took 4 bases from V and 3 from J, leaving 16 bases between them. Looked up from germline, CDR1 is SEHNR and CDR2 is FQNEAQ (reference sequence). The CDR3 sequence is CASSSDSTGLYEQYF. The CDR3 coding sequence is TGTGCCAGCAGCTCAGACAGTACTGGGCTCTACGAGCAGTACTTC.

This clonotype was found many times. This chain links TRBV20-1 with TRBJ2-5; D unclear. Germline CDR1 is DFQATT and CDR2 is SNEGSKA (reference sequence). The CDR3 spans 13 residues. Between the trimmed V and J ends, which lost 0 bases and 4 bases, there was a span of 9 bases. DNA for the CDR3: TGCAGTGCTAGAGATCAGAATGCAGAGACCCAGTACTTC. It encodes CSARDQNAETQYF.

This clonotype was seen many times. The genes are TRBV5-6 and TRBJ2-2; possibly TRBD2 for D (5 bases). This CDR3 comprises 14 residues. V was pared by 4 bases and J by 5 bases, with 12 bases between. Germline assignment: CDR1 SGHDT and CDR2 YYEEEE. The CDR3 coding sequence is TGTGCCAGCAGCCACCCAGCGGTAACCGGGGAGCTGTTTTTT. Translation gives CASSHPAVTGELFF.

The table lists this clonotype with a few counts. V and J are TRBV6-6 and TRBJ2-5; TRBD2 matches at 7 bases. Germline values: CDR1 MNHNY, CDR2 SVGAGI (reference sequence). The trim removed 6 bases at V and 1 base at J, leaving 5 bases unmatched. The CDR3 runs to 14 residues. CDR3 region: CASSQSGIQETQYF. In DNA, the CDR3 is TGTGCCAGCAGCCAGAGCGGGATCCAAGAGACCCAGTACTTC.

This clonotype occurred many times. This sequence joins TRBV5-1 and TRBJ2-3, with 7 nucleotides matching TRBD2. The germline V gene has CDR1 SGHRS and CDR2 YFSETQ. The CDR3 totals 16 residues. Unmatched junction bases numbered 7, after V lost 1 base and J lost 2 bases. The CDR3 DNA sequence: TGCGCCAGCAGCTTGTTGGGTGGGACTAACACAGATACGCAGTATTTT. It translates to CASSLLGGTNTDTQYF.

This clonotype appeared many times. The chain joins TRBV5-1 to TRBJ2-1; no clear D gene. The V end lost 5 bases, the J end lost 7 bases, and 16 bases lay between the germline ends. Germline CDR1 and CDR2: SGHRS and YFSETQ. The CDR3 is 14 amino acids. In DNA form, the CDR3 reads TGCGCCAGCAGTTATAAGGACGGCCGGAATGAGCAGTTCTTC. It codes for CASSYKDGRNEQFF.

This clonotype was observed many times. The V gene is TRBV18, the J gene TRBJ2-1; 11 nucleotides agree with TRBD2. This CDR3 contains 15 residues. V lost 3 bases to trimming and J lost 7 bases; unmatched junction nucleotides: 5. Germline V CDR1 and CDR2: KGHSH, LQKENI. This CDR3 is CASSPSGGATNEQFF. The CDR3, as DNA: TGTGCCAGCTCACCTAGCGGGGGGGCAACGAATGAGCAGTTCTTC.

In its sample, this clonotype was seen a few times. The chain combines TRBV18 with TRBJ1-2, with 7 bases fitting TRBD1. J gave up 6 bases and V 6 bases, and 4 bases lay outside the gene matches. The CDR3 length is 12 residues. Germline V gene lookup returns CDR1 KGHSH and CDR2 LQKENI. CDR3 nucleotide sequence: TGTGCCAGCTCGGAGGACAGGCATGGCTACACCTTC. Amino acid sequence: CASSEDRHGYTF.

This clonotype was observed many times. CDR3: CASSYSMGLAGRDQYF. The DNA of the CDR3 is TGTGCCAGCAGTTACTCGATGGGACTAGCGGGCCGCGACCAGTACTTC. The chain carries TRBV6-2 or TRBV6-3 and TRBJ2-5, with 12 bases that match TRBD2. Trimming removed 0 bases from V and 10 bases from J; junction bases left unmatched: 9. CDR3 length: 16 amino acids. Germline CDR1 MNHEY, CDR2 SVGEGT.

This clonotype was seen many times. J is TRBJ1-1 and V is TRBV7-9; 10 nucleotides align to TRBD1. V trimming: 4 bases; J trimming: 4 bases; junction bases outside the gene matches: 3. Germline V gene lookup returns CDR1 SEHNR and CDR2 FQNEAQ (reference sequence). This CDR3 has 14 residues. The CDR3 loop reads CASSYGQGGTEAFF. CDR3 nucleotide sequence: TGTGCCAGCAGCTACGGACAGGGGGGCACTGAAGCTTTCTTT. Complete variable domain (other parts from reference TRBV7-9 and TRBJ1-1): DTGVSQNPRHKITKRGQNVTFRCDPISEHNRLYWYRQTLGQGPEFLTYFQNEAQLEKSRLLSDRFSAERPKGSFSTLEIQRTEQGDSAMYLCASSYGQGGTEAFFGQGTRLTVV.

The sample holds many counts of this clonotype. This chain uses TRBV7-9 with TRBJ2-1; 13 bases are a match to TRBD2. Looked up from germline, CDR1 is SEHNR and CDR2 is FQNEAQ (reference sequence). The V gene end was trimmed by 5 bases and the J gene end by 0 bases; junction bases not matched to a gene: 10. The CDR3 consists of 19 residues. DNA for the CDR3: TGTGCCAGCAGCCCATACTCGACTAGCGGGGGGCGCTCCTACAATGAGCAGTTCTTC. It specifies CASSPYSTSGGRSYNEQFF.

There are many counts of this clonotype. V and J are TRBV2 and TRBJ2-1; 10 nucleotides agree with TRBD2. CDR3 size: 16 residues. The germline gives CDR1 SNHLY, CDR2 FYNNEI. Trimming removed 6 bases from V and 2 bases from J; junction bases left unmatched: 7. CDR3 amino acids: CASRSSGGRPYNEQFF. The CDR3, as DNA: TGTGCCAGCAGGTCTAGCGGGGGCCGACCCTACAATGAGCAGTTCTTC.